These 29 T cell receptor beta chains were sequenced from one sample in a study of T cell changes during pregnancy in multiple sclerosis. TCRdb's copy holds only in-frame clones and misses some; the assay was immunoSEQ multiplex PCR. In the table there are tens of thousands of clones, around 94% of which are singletons. This sample comprised peripheral blood, obtained before pregnancy. The receptors here all came from a female donor with multiple sclerosis, enrolled in a pregnancy study.

The chain uses TRBV20-1 and TRBJ2-7; 10 nucleotides line up with TRBD2. The CDR3 is 11 residues long. V was clipped by 7 bases and J by 6 bases; unmatched bases: 3. Germline CDR1 DFQATT, CDR2 SNEGSKA (reference sequence). The CDR3 region is CSVAGGREQYF. The CDR3 coding sequence is TGCAGTGTAGCGGGAGGACGCGAGCAGTACTTC.

The chain links TRBV9 to TRBJ2-1, with a weak D call TRBD2 (6 bases). The V gene lost 2 bases and the J gene lost 7 bases, with 10 bases spanning the gap. CDR1 SGDLS and CDR2 YYNGEE come from the germline V gene. The CDR3 loop spans 13 amino acids. The CDR3 loop is CASSVPSGNEQFF. The CDR3 bases are TGTGCCAGCAGCGTCCCCAGCGGGAATGAGCAGTTCTTC.

This clone appeared once. This sequence joins TRBV28 and TRBJ2-7; TRBD1 aligns across 7 bases. V was pared by 6 bases and J by 5 bases, with 7 bases of the junction left unmatched. Germline CDR1 is MDHEN and CDR2 is SYDVKM. The CDR3 sequence is 13 residues long. The CDR3 protein is CASSLQGYHEQYF. The CDR3 coding sequence is TGTGCCAGCAGCCTACAGGGGTATCACGAGCAGTACTTC.

The V and J genes are TRBV5-6 and TRBJ1-5, with 8 bases lining up with TRBD1. The CDR3 covers 15 residues. J lost 6 bases, V lost 4 bases, and 9 bases had no gene match. The germline V gene has CDR1 SGHDT and CDR2 YYEEEE. The CDR3 DNA follows: TGTGCCAGCAGCCTGGACAGGGAAGTAGGTCAGCCCCAGCATTTT. The encoded protein is CASSLDREVGQPQHF.

Points on this clone: Other nucleotide sequences in the sample specify the same CDR3. The chain uses TRBV9 and TRBJ2-3; perhaps TRBD2 as D (5 bases). The CDR3 length is 15 residues. Germline V gene lookup returns CDR1 SGDLS and CDR2 YYNGEE. Trimming pared 0 bases from V and 3 bases from J, leaving 11 bases between. The CDR3 loop is CASSVDGRRTDTQYF. For the CDR3, the DNA is TGTGCCAGCAGCGTAGACGGTAGGAGGACAGATACGCAGTATTTT.

The CDR3 region is CASSSRDNSYEQYF. CDR3 sequence (DNA): TGTGCCAGCAGCTCCCGGGACAATTCCTACGAGCAGTACTTC. The chain combines TRBV11-3 with TRBJ2-7, with D perhaps TRBD1 (6 bases). The V and J ends lost 4 bases and 1 base respectively, with 11 bases between them. From germline, CDR1 is SGHNT and CDR2 YENEEA. The CDR3 runs to 14 residues.

By share, this clone counts as medium-sized (0.01 to 0.1%). The chain couples TRBV6-4 to TRBJ2-3; 8 nucleotides align to TRBD2. The germline CDR1 and CDR2 sequences are MRHNA and SNTAGT. This CDR3 region has 15 residues. J was trimmed by 2 bases and V by 4 bases; bases with no gene match: 5. Written as DNA, the CDR3 is TGTGCCAGCAGTGGGTCGGGAGGGCCCACAGATACGCAGTATTTT. It encodes CASSGSGGPTDTQYF.

This chain connects TRBV18 to TRBJ1-1, with D perhaps matching TRBD1 (6 bases). The V end lost 1 base, the J end lost 1 base, and 10 bases lay between the germline ends. Germline assignment: CDR1 KGHSH and CDR2 LQKENI. The CDR3 spans 15 residues. CDR3 amino acids: CASSPLGGANTEAFF. The CDR3 DNA is TGTGCCAGCTCACCACTCGGGGGGGCGAACACTGAAGCTTTCTTT.

J is TRBJ2-4 and V is TRBV19; TRBD2 matches 15 bases. The CDR3 runs to 16 residues. Germline V lookup: CDR1 LNHDA, CDR2 SQIVND (reference sequence). V dropped 4 bases and J dropped 9; count of bases not matched to a gene: 7. The CDR3 DNA reads TGTGCCAGTAGTAGGGGACTAGCGGGAGGAGATAGCATTCAGTACTTC. This translates into CASSRGLAGGDSIQYF.

This sequence joins TRBV2 and TRBJ2-1; 9 nucleotides line up with TRBD2. With V trimmed by 2 bases and J by 10 bases, 12 bases remained unmatched. This CDR3 is 16 amino acids long. Looked up from germline, CDR1 is SNHLY and CDR2 is FYNNEI. CDR3 DNA: TGTGCCAGCAGTGAACCGGGGGCGGGAGGGCAAGGGGAGCAGTTCTTC. This translates into CASSEPGAGGQGEQFF.

This chain connects TRBV20-1 to TRBJ2-3; D gene uncertain. The CDR3 spans 11 residues. The V end was cut by 6 bases, the J end by 3 bases, with 7 bases between. The V gene's germline CDR1 is DFQATT and CDR2 SNEGSKA (reference sequence). The CDR3 nucleotides read TGCAGTGCCATGCTAACAGATACGCAGTATTTT. Its translation: CSAMLTDTQYF.

The chain couples TRBV28 to TRBJ2-5, with 8 bases matching TRBD1. This CDR3 contains 13 residues. CDR1 and CDR2 (germline): MDHEN, SYDVKM. The V and J ends lost 6 bases and 5 bases, in that order; junction bases with no gene match: 5. The CDR3 here is CASRLTGEETQYF. CDR3 coding DNA: TGTGCCAGCAGACTGACAGGGGAGGAGACCCAGTACTTC. The complete variable domain, with remaining parts taken from reference TRBV28 and TRBJ2-5, reads DVKVTQSSRYLVKRTGEKVFLECVQDMDHENMFWYRQDPGLGLRLIYFSYDVKMKEKGDIPEGYSVSREKKERFSLILESASTNQTSMYLCASRLTGEETQYFGPGTRLLVL.

This rearrangement joins TRBV7-2 to TRBJ2-3; the match to TRBD2 covers 7 bases. The V gene's germline CDR1 is SGHTA and CDR2 FQGNSA. The CDR3 loop spans 15 amino acids. The junction had 6 bases not matched to a gene; V was cut back by 0 bases and J by 6 bases. CDR3 region: CASSLAGGQLDTQYF. CDR3 DNA: TGTGCCAGCAGCTTAGCGGGAGGGCAGTTGGATACGCAGTATTTT.

This chain uses TRBV13 with TRBJ2-2, with 7 bases identical to TRBD2. This CDR3 region has 15 residues. Germline V gives CDR1 PRHDT, CDR2 FYEKMQ (reference sequence). V lost 1 base and J lost 4; bases outside the gene matches: 3. DNA for the CDR3: TGTGCCAGCAGCTTAGCGGGAGGAAGCACCGGGGAGCTGTTTTTT. Translation gives CASSLAGGSTGELFF.

This rearrangement joins TRBV5-1 to TRBJ2-2, with 9 positions matching TRBD2. CDR3 length equals 15 residues. Germline trimming cut 4 bases from V and 7 bases from J; bases unmatched to any gene: 8. Germline V gene lookup returns CDR1 SGHRS and CDR2 YFSETQ. DNA of the CDR3: TGCGCCAGCAGCCTAATAGCGGGAGTAGTCGGGGAGCTGTTTTTT. Amino acid sequence: CASSLIAGVVGELFF.

This chain joins TRBV27 and TRBJ2-3; possibly TRBD2 for D (6 bases). The CDR3 has 13 amino acids. Trimming stripped 7 bases from V and 1 base from J, with 9 bases between. Per germline, CDR1 MNHEY and CDR2 SMNVEV (reference sequence). The CDR3 loop is CASKSSGTDTQYF. The DNA for the CDR3 is TGTGCCAGCAAGTCTAGCGGCACAGATACGCAGTATTTT.

The chain links TRBV27 to TRBJ2-7; 8 bases fit TRBD1. The ends lost 5 bases at V and 2 bases at J; junction bases unmatched: 14. There are 17 residues in the CDR3. Germline CDR1 is MNHEY and CDR2 is SMNVEV (reference sequence). CDR3 DNA sequence: TGTGCCAGCAGTCCACACCCCCCGGACAGGGTCCCCTACGAGCAGTACTTC. Residues: CASSPHPPDRVPYEQYF.

CDR3: CASSFRGGTGELFF. CDR3 coding DNA: TGTGCCAGCAGTTTTCGGGGGGGCACCGGGGAGCTGTTTTTT. The J gene is TRBJ2-2, the V gene TRBV27; 8 bases line up with TRBD2. The CDR3 is 14 amino acids. Germline CDR1 is MNHEY and CDR2 is SMNVEV (reference sequence). The V and J ends lost 3 bases and 4 bases, in that order; junction bases with no gene match: 1.

The CDR3 nucleotides are TGTGCCAGCAGTTTTTGGGACAGAATAGGCCAGCCCCAGCATTTT. As protein: CASSFWDRIGQPQHF. This rearrangement joins TRBV28 to TRBJ1-5; 7 nucleotides agree with TRBD1. This CDR3 is built from 15 residues. Germline V gene lookup returns CDR1 MDHEN and CDR2 SYDVKM. V dropped 3 bases and J dropped 7; count of bases not matched to a gene: 9.

This clone has only one observation. The genes are TRBV4-3 and TRBJ2-1; 8 nucleotides match TRBD2. V shed 0 bases, J shed 6 bases, and the junction held 7 bases outside the gene matches. This CDR3 contains 16 residues. Germline CDR1 reads LGHNA; CDR2 reads YSLEER. CDR3 sequence reads: CASSQDGRLARNEQFF. CDR3 coding DNA: TGCGCCAGCAGCCAAGATGGACGACTAGCGCGCAATGAGCAGTTCTTC.

The chain is built from TRBV6-6 and TRBJ2-7; 9 bases are shared with TRBD1. After removal of 3 bases from V and 4 bases from J, the junction contained 10 bases not matched to a gene. The germline CDR1 and CDR2 sequences are MNHNY and SVGAGI (reference sequence). The CDR3 sequence is 16 residues long. The CDR3 loop is CASSYIPGQGGYEQYF. Written as DNA, the CDR3 is TGTGCCAGCAGTTATATTCCGGGACAGGGTGGATACGAGCAGTACTTC.

The chain employs TRBV28 and TRBJ2-5; TRBD1 aligns across 7 bases. This CDR3 comprises 13 residues. V was clipped by 3 bases and J by 4 bases; unmatched bases: 2. Germline V gene sequence: CDR1 MDHEN, CDR2 SYDVKM. The CDR3 DNA reads TGTGCCAGCAGTTTCCACAGGGGAGAGACCCAGTACTTC. Its translation: CASSFHRGETQYF.

This clone was detected once. The chain joins TRBV6-6 to TRBJ2-3; tentative D call: TRBD1 (5 bases). V was clipped by 2 bases and J by 6 bases, with 12 bases between them. CDR3 length: 14 amino acids. The germline CDR1 and CDR2 sequences are MNHNY and SVGAGI (reference sequence). The CDR3 region is CASSYLGAADTQYF. The CDR3 bases are TGTGCCAGCAGTTACCTAGGGGCGGCGGATACGCAGTATTTT.

The chain links TRBV4-1 to TRBJ1-2; 7 bases are a match to TRBD1. V shed 5 bases and J 5 bases; nucleotides not matched to a gene: 11. CDR3 size: 15 residues. In germline, CDR1 is MGHRA, CDR2 YSYEKL. The CDR3 DNA is TGCGCCAGCAGCGTACAGGGGATCGGGTATTATGGCTACACCTTC. It translates to CASSVQGIGYYGYTF.

The chain has TRBV2 and TRBJ2-3; D is unresolved. The CDR3 has 14 residues. The germline V gene encodes CDR1 SNHLY and CDR2 FYNNEI. The germline V and J ends were trimmed by 3 bases and 0 bases, with 7 bases remaining between them. CDR3 sequence: CASSEGRSTDTQYF. In nucleotides, the CDR3 is TGTGCCAGCAGTGAGGGCAGAAGCACAGATACGCAGTATTTT.

The chain links TRBV6-4 to TRBJ2-2, with 7 bases matching TRBD2. The junction had 8 bases not matched to a gene; V was cut back by 4 bases and J by 6 bases. Germline V gene lookup returns CDR1 MRHNA and CDR2 SNTAGT. The CDR3 is made up of 15 amino acids. As DNA, the CDR3 is TGTGCCAGCAGTGCTTCGGGAGGCGTAGCCGGGGAGCTGTTTTTT. It is translated as CASSASGGVAGELFF.

This chain connects TRBV7-3 to TRBJ2-1; possible D gene TRBD2, 5 bases. Between the trimmed V and J ends, which lost 5 bases and 5 bases, there was a span of 10 bases. The CDR3 runs 13 residues. CDR1 and CDR2 (germline): SGHTA, FQGTGA. The CDR3 nucleotides are TGTGCCAGCAGCCGAACTAGTGACAATGAGCAGTTCTTC. Translating it yields CASSRTSDNEQFF.

The chain uses TRBV4-1 and TRBJ2-2, with 9 positions matching TRBD1. Germline assignment: CDR1 MGHRA and CDR2 YSYEKL. V shed 8 bases and J 4 bases; nucleotides not matched to a gene: 8. The CDR3 is made up of 15 amino acids. CDR3 nucleotide sequence: TGCGCCAGCCAACCACCGGGACAGGGCACCGGGGAGCTGTTTTTT. Protein product: CASQPPGQGTGELFF.

The rearrangement links TRBV6-5 to TRBJ2-7, with TRBD2 matching 11 bases. Germline V gives CDR1 MNHEY, CDR2 SVGAGI. V gave up 2 bases and J gave up 4 bases; unmatched junction bases: 7. CDR3 length: 16 amino acids. The CDR3 DNA reads TGTGCCAGCAGTTACCTGAGGCCTAGCGGGAGGTACGAGCAGTACTTC. It yields the protein CASSYLRPSGRYEQYF.